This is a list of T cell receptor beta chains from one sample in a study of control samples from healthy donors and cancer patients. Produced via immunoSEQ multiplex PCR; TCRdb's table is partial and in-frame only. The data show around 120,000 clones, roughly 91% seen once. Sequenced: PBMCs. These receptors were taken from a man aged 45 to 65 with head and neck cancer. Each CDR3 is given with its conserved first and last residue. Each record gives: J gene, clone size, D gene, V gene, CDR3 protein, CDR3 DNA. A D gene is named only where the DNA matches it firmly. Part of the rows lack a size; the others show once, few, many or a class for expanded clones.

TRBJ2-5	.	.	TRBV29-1	CSVEDHGGRETQYF	TGCAGCGTTGAAGATCACGGGGGTCGAGAGACCCAGTACTTC
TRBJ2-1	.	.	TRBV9	CASSSHLRGGYNEQFF	TGTGCCAGCAGCTCACACCTCCGTGGGGGGTACAATGAGCAGTTCTTC
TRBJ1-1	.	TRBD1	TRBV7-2	CASRRQGMNTEAFF	TGTGCCAGCAGACGACAGGGGATGAACACTGAAGCTTTCTTT
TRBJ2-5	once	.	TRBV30	CAWASGTFTETQYF	TGTGCCTGGGCCTCCGGGACTTTCACGGAGACCCAGTACTTC
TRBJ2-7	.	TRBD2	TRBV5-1	CASSLVVQLAGRQYF	TGCGCCAGCAGCTTGGTAGTCCAGCTAGCGGGGCGGCAGTACTTC
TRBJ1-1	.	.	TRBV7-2	CASSITGGGSTEAFF	TGTGCCAGCAGCATTACGGGGGGCGGGAGCACTGAAGCTTTCTTT
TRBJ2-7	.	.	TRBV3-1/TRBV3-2	CASSQLQGIQQYF	TGTGCCAGCAGCCAACTACAGGGAATACAGCAGTACTTC
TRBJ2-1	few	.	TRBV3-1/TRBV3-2	CASSQDFGEQFF	TGTGCCAGCAGCCAAGACTTCGGCGAGCAGTTCTTC
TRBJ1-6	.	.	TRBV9	CASGHEGNSPLHF	TGTGCCAGCGGACATGAAGGTAATTCACCCCTCCACTTT
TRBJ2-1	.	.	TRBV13	CASSPRVGRYNEQFF	TGTGCCAGCAGCCCGAGGGTGGGACGCTACAATGAGCAGTTCTTC
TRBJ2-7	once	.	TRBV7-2	CASSARLVYEQYF	TGTGCCAGCAGCGCCCGACTGGTCTACGAGCAGTACTTC
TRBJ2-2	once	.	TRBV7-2	CASSLESLSGRELFF	TGTGCCAGCAGCTTAGAGTCATTAAGCGGGCGGGAGCTGTTTTTT
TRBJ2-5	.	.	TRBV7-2	CASSPQPDITETQYF	TGTGCCAGCAGCCCCCAGCCCGATATTACAGAGACCCAGTACTTC
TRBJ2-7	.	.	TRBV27	CASSSSRAYEQYF	TGTGCCAGCAGTTCATCTAGGGCCTACGAGCAGTACTTC